The 4 T cell receptor beta chains given below trace back to one sample, sequenced in a study of shared clonotypes between healthy human individuals. Produced via immunoSEQ multiplex PCR; TCRdb's table is partial and in-frame only. This repertoire shows some 2 million clones, 85% to 95% found once; its top ten account for 0.13%. The sequencing input was naive CD4+ T cells sorted from blood. The sample's subset: CD45RA+ positively selected. The source of these receptors is a man aged 18 to 35 in good health.

The rearrangement uses TRBV7-2 and TRBJ2-1, with 14 bases lining up with TRBD2. CDR3 length: 17 amino acids. V shed 0 bases, J shed 8 bases, and the junction held 6 bases outside the gene matches. Germline-derived CDR1 and CDR2 are SGHTA and FQGNSA. The CDR3 DNA follows: TGTGCCAGCAGCTTAGCTGGGACTAGCGGGAGTTTGGATGAGCAGTTCTTC. Encoded protein: CASSLAGTSGSLDEQFF. The full variable domain, completed using reference TRBV7-2 and TRBJ2-1, is GAGVSQSPSNKVTEKGKDVELRCDPISGHTALYWYRQSLGQGLEFLIYFQGNSAPDKSGLPSDRFSAERTGGSVSTLTIQRTQQEDSAVYLCASSLAGTSGSLDEQFFGPGTRLTVL.

The rearrangement links TRBV5-4 to TRBJ2-2; 7 bases line up with TRBD2. V shed 0 bases, J shed 6 bases, and the junction held 2 bases outside the gene matches. This CDR3 has 14 residues. In germline, CDR1 is SGHNT, CDR2 YYREEE (reference sequence). For the CDR3, the DNA is TGTGCCAGCAGCTTGGCAGGGAGGGCCGGGGAGCTGTTTTTT. This encodes CASSLAGRAGELFF.

V is TRBV28 and J is TRBJ2-6, with 8 bases matching TRBD1. V lost 4 bases, J lost 0 bases, and 5 bases stayed unmatched. In germline, CDR1 is MDHEN, CDR2 SYDVKM. This CDR3 contains 17 residues. The CDR3 is CASSWGQAISGANVLTF. The CDR3 DNA sequence: TGTGCCAGCAGTTGGGGACAGGCTATCTCTGGGGCCAACGTCCTGACTTTC.

V gene TRBV19 combines with J gene TRBJ2-7, with 12 bases aligning to TRBD1. Germline-derived CDR1 and CDR2 are LNHDA and SQIVND (reference sequence). Losses at the gene ends were 5 bases for V and 3 bases for J; bases not matched to a gene: 5. The CDR3 totals 15 residues. The DNA of the CDR3 is TGTGCCAGTAGTCGGGGACAGGGGGCTCTCTACGAGCAGTACTTC. Translated, it gives CASSRGQGALYEQYF.